This TCR beta chain was identified in a study of cytomegalovirus exposure and HLA in healthy donors. The V gene end was trimmed by 4 bases and the J gene end by 0 bases; junction bases not matched to a gene: 3. CDR3 length: 15 residues. Germline V gene data show CDR1 as SGHRS and CDR2 as YFSETQ. A note on this clone: The antigen remains unidentified.

The PCR used 60 Vbeta and 13 Jbeta primers. Sequencing used immunoSEQ multiplex PCR; TCRdb keeps in-frame clones, though not all of them. The table lists about 170,000 clones, approximately 80% of them singletons, with 0.77% in the top ten. Study findings and constraints: Evidence from a later analysis indicated that most CMV-associated TCR beta chains looked HLA-restricted.

The sample taken for sequencing was PBMCs. The sequence came from a woman between 18 and 29 years old in good health and CMV-seronegative. V gene TRBV5-1 combines with J gene TRBJ2-5; 10 nucleotides line up with TRBD1. This CDR3 is CASSTGQGDQETQYF. In nucleotides, the CDR3 is TGCGCCAGCAGCACCGGACAGGGGGACCAAGAGACCCAGTACTTC.